This T cell receptor (beta chain) was observed in a study of T cell responses to AZD1222 COVID-19 vaccine. CDR1 SGHAT and CDR2 FQNNGV come from the germline V gene. Between the trimmed V and J ends, which lost 3 bases and 0 bases, there was a span of 21 bases. The CDR3 has 18 residues. The table came from immunoSEQ multiplex PCR; TCRdb's copy has only in-frame clones and leaves some out. The table includes 55,000 to 65,000 clones, roughly 89% detected once. The receptor was isolated from an adult who received the AZD1222 COVID-19 vaccine. The sequenced sample was peripheral blood, obtained 28 days after the second AZD1222 dose. V and J are TRBV11-2 and TRBJ2-7; D is perhaps TRBD2 (5 bases). CDR3 nucleotides: TGTGCCAGCAGCTTTTCATCCTCCGGGATAGGAAGCTCCTACGAGCAGTACTTC. Residues: CASSFSSSGIGSSYEQYF.